The entry that follows covers one T cell receptor (beta chain) sequence. The CDR3 spans 17 residues. Germline V lookup: CDR1 LGHNT, CDR2 FRNRAP. Trimming removed 2 bases from V and 2 bases from J, with 17 bases in between. Via MiXCR, TCRdb re-called the 5' RACE reads, giving one row per CDR3 protein. The repertoire has 500,000 to 600,000 distinct CDR3 sequences, over 15% of them found once; the top ten carry about 12%. This specimen comes from a study of T-cell memory formation after mild COVID-19. This TCR was recovered from an adult woman who had mild COVID-19 (a few samples of this study predate the infection). Cell type and time point are not known. The chain couples TRBV12-5 to TRBJ2-3; D tentatively fits TRBD1 or TRBD2 (5 bases each). The specimen sequenced was PBMCs or a T cell subset sorted from them (not recorded which). DNA of the CDR3: TGTGCTAGTGGTTTGTCCCAGGGAGTCCCATCCACAGATACGCAGTATTTT. As protein: CASGLSQGVPSTDTQYF.